The sequence of this TCR beta chain was determined in a study of cytomegalovirus exposure and HLA in healthy donors listed by TCRdb under 2017. Looking at the study overall: An earlier analysis of roughly 500 of the donors reported 250 to 350 Gb of sequence data and 117 million unique TCR beta sequences from about 180 million T cells. An early release that covered several hundred HLA-typed donors contained around 330 gigabases of sequencing data and tens of millions of unique TCR sequences. Among the approximately 400 genotyped donors, around 79% belonged to the genetic ancestry cluster associated with self-reported Caucasian donors. The study was designed to test whether signatures of past pathogen exposure could be identified by cataloging public T cell receptors. Using immunosequencing, the study profiled T cell repertoires from fewer than 700 subjects and related those repertoires to cytomegalovirus serostatus. Along with the roughly 610-subject first cohort, a separate validation cohort of some 130 different subjects was used. To predict cytomegalovirus infection status, the study brought together high-throughput TCR immunosequencing, statistical association of individual TCRs with disease status, and machine learning. In a later analysis, previously published TCR beta repertoires from several hundred donors were re-analyzed and high-resolution HLA genotyping was added so that TCR occurrence patterns could be studied. The later analysis used no new phenotypic data to find candidate immune exposures, relying instead on TCR beta sequences and their occurrence across donors. To decide whether each TCR beta V gene segment behaved as functional or pseudogenic, an earlier analysis of nearly 600 of the donors relied on high-throughput TCR beta sequencing. Donor age, sex, ethnicity and CMV serostatus were collected together with the repertoire data. A later genetic analysis used genome-wide SNP genotypes for about three fifths of the roughly 700 donors, treating that subset as a discovery cohort. Every repertoire in the discovery cohort had been generated on one and the same sequencing platform. HLA typing included class I and class II loci at four-digit resolution. Typing coverage varied by locus: roughly 620-640 donors for A, B, C, DRB1 and DQB1; roughly 560 for DQA1; nearly 610 for DPA1; fewer than 480 for DPB1. A handful of DR-DQ haplotypes were handled as single units for association and clustering because linkage in the cohort was strong. Among under 450 genotyped donors of the cohort, an average of about 240,000 unique TCR beta nucleotide sequences were sequenced per donor, roughly 20% of them non-productive.

Library method: the immunoSEQ multiplex PCR assay. A mixture of 60 forward primers for TCR Vbeta segments and 13 reverse primers for TCR Jbeta segments was used in the multiplex PCR. The CDR3 region of rearranged TCR beta genes was amplified from genomic DNA by a multiplex PCR assay. Amplified TCR beta libraries were sequenced as 87-base-pair reads on the Illumina HiSeq System. Regarding the original processing steps: Across the roughly 700 repertoires, a later analysis counted some 80 million unique TCR beta chains, 9 million to 14 million of which were shared by at least two donors. Raw reads were error-corrected and collapsed into unique sequences with a nearest-neighbor algorithm that merged closely related sequences to remove PCR and sequencing errors. Alignment of CDR3 sequences to IMGT reference sequences was used to assign V, D and J gene segments. For a sequence to be retained, at least a six-nucleotide match to both a V gene segment and a J gene segment was required. Rearrangements were classified as productive when the CDR3 lacked stop codons and remained in frame with V and J, and all other rearrangements were classified as non-productive. CDR3 was defined according to IMGT convention as the region running from the second conserved V-encoded cysteine to the conserved J-encoded phenylalanine. In an earlier analysis of more than 550 of the donors, sequences lacking an unambiguous match to a single V gene segment were excluded. In an earlier analysis of some 590 of the donors, V segments were called functional above 56.7% productive rearrangements and were called segregating when the between-donor standard deviation exceeded 5%. A statistical classification framework was built for diagnosing cytomegalovirus status from the catalog of TCR beta chain sequences. V and J gene assignment, in a later analysis, came from comparing TCR nucleotide sequences with IMGT/GENE-DB human TR gene sequences. A later analysis assigned CDR3 sequences and most-parsimonious VDJ recombination scenarios with the TCRdist pipeline. In a later analysis, every TCR beta chain was defined by the combination of its CDR3 amino acid sequence and its V-gene family, and reads without a unique V-gene family were dropped. To address suspected cross-contamination and a sequencing artifact, a later analysis removed roughly 640 highly shared, low-generation-probability nucleotide sequences. In a later analysis, a clonal expansion index was calculated for each public chain from normalized within-repertoire ranks of inferred template counts. A later analysis computed generation probabilities with a VDJ recombination model fitted to out-of-frame rearrangements, and checked the results against IGoR. A later analysis scored TCR-TCR, TCR-HLA and TCR-CMV co-occurrence with hypergeometric tests, applying a repertoire-size bias correction to TCR pairs. In a later analysis, false discovery rates were estimated by permuting HLA or CMV assignments 20 times. In a later analysis, co-occurring TCRs were grouped using DBSCAN, and TCRdist sequence similarity was added for clustering within HLA-allele-positive subsets. Repertoires with fewer than 30,000 or more than 120,000 public chains were left out of co-occurrence clustering, as were about five repertoires with anomalous nucleotide sharing. TCRdb limited this immuneACCESS table to in-frame rearrangements with V and J called. A share of clones is missing; checked studies link under half to unresolved V genes, and the rest is unexplained. The V and J calls and clone size are taken from that table; D and trimming were inferred from the DNA. This sample's clone table shows under 120,000 clones. The ten most abundant clones make up more than 0.5% of the sample.

The cohort comprised 710 or so healthy bone marrow donors. Cohort members were all nominally healthy when sampled, although unrecorded immune exposures were likely present. The donor was CMV seronegative and belonged to the group of 320 or so seronegative cohort members. A peripheral blood sample was provided by each donor, and peripheral blood mononuclear cells were used for TCR beta sequencing. The Qiagen DNeasy Blood Extraction Kit was used to extract genomic DNA from the blood cell samples. Turning to this clone: What this receptor recognizes is not known.

The paper's findings and limits, for the study overall: According to a later analysis, most CMV-associated TCR beta chains appeared to be HLA-restricted, and the HLA associations seemed to be driven largely by CMV exposure. Most TCR sequences were observed very rarely across donors, whereas some public TCRs were present in many individuals. When HLA alleles, especially DR and DQ, strongly co-occurred, TCR associations were difficult to assign to individual alleles. In an earlier analysis of a few hundred of the donors, most TCR beta V segments were observed in productive rearrangements about 90% or about 30% of the time, broadly matching IMGT annotations. A cluster of highly shared sequence variants was judged likely to represent a technical artifact of the sequencing pipeline. A further reported finding was that TCR beta sequences accurately predicted the HLA-A and HLA-B alleles for most subjects in the first cohort. In the study, some 160 TCR beta chains were listed as associated with cytomegalovirus. Correlated functional status among segregating V segments might be attributable to linkage disequilibrium, but an unknown experimental factor could not be ruled out. In a later analysis, around 15,000 TCR beta sequences were associated with specific HLA alleles at a false discovery rate of 0.05. According to a later genetic analysis, donors in an Asian-associated ancestry cluster had fewer N-insertions in productive TCRs than the roughly 670-donor mean. According to a later analysis, parvovirus B19, influenza, CMV and Epstein-Barr virus appeared linked to several top co-occurrence clusters. The classifier was reported to diagnose cytomegalovirus status with high specificity and sensitivity in both the original and validation cohorts. This cohort had only TCR beta chains sequenced, and the lack of alpha or paired-chain data limited which features could be detected. In vitro tests confirmed that three of the cytomegalovirus-associated TCR beta chains recognize cytomegalovirus antigens. Because counts were too low, approximately 15 rarely observed V segments, including chromosome 9 orphons, were excluded from the earlier analysis of several hundred of the donors. Sequencing depth was assumed to be roughly uniform across donors in the presence/absence analyses, though that assumption may not hold. The authors suggested that the approach could potentially be extended to other disease states and immunological phenotypes. The only immune exposure information available for the cohort was CMV serostatus. A later analysis found that HLA-associated TCR beta chains were more clonally expanded and had lower generation probabilities than equally common non-associated chains. In a later genetic analysis, a missense DCLRE1C variant was associated with V-gene and J-gene trimming of TCR beta chains, and the association was replicated in an independent cohort. According to a later analysis, TCR association rates differed among HLA loci, with DRB1 alleles showing the most associated TCRs and HLA-C alleles showing the fewest. HLA typing was unavailable for some donors at each locus, so association tests used only the typed subset.

Specimen: PBMCs. The receptor was derived from a man aged 50 to 59 in good health and CMV-seronegative.

The CDR3 protein sequence reads: CASSYTTTGSAQYF. The DNA sequence is given as TGTGCCAGCAGTTACACAACGACAGGGAGTGCCCAGTACTTC. The chain was built from TRBV6-5 and TRBJ2-4, with 7 bases in between that match TRBD1. Relative to germline, V is missing 2 bases and J is missing 13 bases, with 11 bases of the junction outside any gene match. From a lookup of the germline V gene, CDR1 and CDR2 are MNHEY and SVGAGI. The CDR3 spans 14 residues, from the cysteine through the phenylalanine. Of all the DNA, just the CDR3 is kept, 42 bases in frame from base 1.